This is a list of T cell receptor beta chains from one sample in a study of shared clonotypes between healthy human individuals. Here immunoSEQ multiplex PCR was the method, and the copy in TCRdb shows in-frame clones only, minus some. In the table there are roughly 2,500,000 clones, approximately 94% of which are singletons. Sequences were obtained from naive CD4+ T cells from PBMCs. The source of these receptors is a man younger than 30 in good health. Some clones in this sample may be carry-over from other donors' samples. Each CDR3 is given with its conserved first and last residue. D genes are given only for firm matches. Only part of the rows carry a size: once, few, many, or a class if the clone is expanded.

TRBV27	15	.	TRBJ2-7	.	CASSLKKRSTYEQYF	TGTGCCAGCAGTTTAAAGAAGCGGAGCACCTACGAGCAGTACTTC
TRBV11-3	14	.	TRBJ2-2	.	CASSLDPAAGELFF	TGTGCCAGCAGCTTAGACCCAGCAGCCGGGGAGCTGTTTTTT
TRBV6-6	15	.	TRBJ2-7	.	CASSPRLGSSYEQYF	TGTGCCAGCAGCCCGAGATTGGGGAGCTCCTACGAGCAGTACTTC
TRBV19	14	TRBD1	TRBJ1-4	.	CASSTYRGVEKLFF	TGTGCCAGTAGTACATACAGGGGAGTTGAAAAACTGTTTTTT
TRBV5-1	14	.	TRBJ1-1	.	CASSAGTHDTEAFF	TGCGCCAGCAGCGCCGGGACCCATGACACTGAAGCTTTCTTT
TRBV5-8	13	.	TRBJ1-5	.	CASSLNRDQPQHF	TGTGCCAGCAGCTTGAATCGTGATCAGCCCCAGCATTTT
TRBV11-2	11	.	TRBJ2-5	.	CASSSKETQYF	TGTGCCAGCAGCTCAAAAGAGACCCAGTACTTC
TRBV2	14	TRBD1	TRBJ2-7	.	CASGRDRGSHEQYF	TGTGCCAGCGGCCGGGACAGGGGTAGCCACGAGCAGTACTTC
TRBV6-5	15	.	TRBJ2-3	.	CASSPITSGTNTQYF	TGTGCCAGCAGCCCCATCACCTCAGGTACCAATACGCAGTATTTT
TRBV5-1	16	TRBD2	TRBJ2-7	.	CASSRGLAGEFYEQYF	TGCGCCAGCAGCAGGGGACTAGCGGGAGAATTCTACGAGCAGTACTTC
TRBV29-1	21	.	TRBJ2-3	.	CSGSQGGPDWLGGYSTDTQYF	TGCAGCGGAAGCCAAGGTGGGCCCGACTGGTTGGGCGGGTATAGCACAGATACGCAGTATTTT
TRBV6-5	14	.	TRBJ2-5	.	CASSSDRVVLTQYF	TGTGCCAGCAGTTCCGACAGAGTGGTGCTGACCCAGTACTTC
TRBV27	16	.	TRBJ2-7	.	CASSLSSGGVRYEQYF	TGTGCCAGCAGTTTATCGTCTGGGGGTGTACGCTACGAGCAGTACTTC
TRBV28	14	.	TRBJ1-2	.	CASREQGRGYGYTF	TGTGCCAGCAGGGAACAGGGAAGGGGGTATGGCTACACCTTC
TRBV19	12	.	TRBJ1-1	once	CASSRGGTEAFF	TGTGCCAGTAGCCGTGGGGGGACTGAAGCTTTCTTT
TRBV28	14	.	TRBJ1-5	.	CASSFRGSHQPQHF	TGTGCCAGCAGTTTTCGAGGTTCCCATCAGCCCCAGCATTTT
TRBV30	15	.	TRBJ2-7	.	CAWSVLPQASYEQYF	TGTGCCTGGAGTGTCCTCCCACAGGCTTCCTACGAGCAGTACTTC
TRBV21-1	16	.	TRBJ1-5	.	CASSKGTEHIRQPQHF	TGTGCCAGCAGCAAAGGCACAGAACACATACGGCAGCCCCAGCATTTT
TRBV18	17	.	TRBJ2-6	.	CASSWDGPGRGANVLTF	TGTGCCAGCTCGTGGGACGGTCCGGGGAGAGGGGCCAACGTCCTGACTTTC
TRBV9	15	.	TRBJ2-3	.	CASSVVAGRTDTQYF	TGTGCCAGCAGCGTAGTTGCCGGTCGCACAGATACGCAGTATTTT
TRBV14	12	.	TRBJ2-7	.	CASSQDRWEQYF	TGTGCCAGCAGCCAAGATAGGTGGGAGCAGTACTTC
TRBV4-1	18	TRBD1	TRBJ1-1	once	CASSQVPDRGRGGTEAFF	TGCGCCAGCAGCCAAGTTCCCGACAGGGGACGGGGGGGCACTGAAGCTTTCTTT
TRBV30	15	.	TRBJ2-2	.	CAWRARGRNTGELFF	TGTGCCTGGCGAGCCCGGGGGCGAAATACCGGGGAGCTGTTTTTT
TRBV6-1	15	.	TRBJ1-5	.	CASSEGRTNLQPQHF	TGTGCCAGCAGTGAAGGGAGGACAAATCTACAGCCCCAGCATTTT
TRBV7-3	15	.	TRBJ2-7	.	CASSLDGSADYEQYF	TGTGCCAGCAGCTTAGATGGTAGCGCCGACTACGAGCAGTACTTC